This TCR beta chain came from a study of blood T cell repertoires in COVID-19. As for the study in general: In each case, the material was cDNA or gDNA derived from T cells, B-cell-depleted T cells, or PBMCs.

Authors' processing steps: Quantification of nucleated cells was approximated via reference gene primer amplification. Clones were read by immunoSEQ multiplex PCR, and TCRdb kept only the in-frame ones, dropping some. V and J calls plus clone size are reproduced from that table; the DNA served to infer D and trimming. This sample has some 200,000 clones, with approximately 82% found just once. This CDR3 is 14 amino acids long. Trimming removed 4 bases from V and 5 bases from J, with 14 bases in between. Per germline, CDR1 SNHLY and CDR2 FYNNEI. The chain combines TRBV2 with TRBJ2-5; a possible D gene is TRBD1 (6 bases). The TCR was taken from a woman aged 55-75 years with acute COVID-19. Material for sequencing was PBMCs or T cells enriched from blood (not recorded which). CDR3 protein: CASSARGRFETQYF. CDR3 coding DNA: TGTGCCAGCAGTGCGAGGGGGAGATTCGAGACCCAGTACTTC.